The entry below gives a single TCR beta chain sequence along with its context. Its cognate antigen has yet to be identified. No clone much larger than this one lies a single base away; base qualities are absent. TCRbeta CDR3 regions were amplified from genomic DNA by means of the immunoSEQ Assay, a bias-controlled multiplex PCR. The source study handled its data this way. The number of nucleated cells in each sample was estimated from the amplification of reference gene primers within the assay. Sequence reads were collapsed and filtered to measure the absolute abundance of every unique TCRbeta CDR3 rearrangement. For each sample, productive Simpson clonality was calculated as the square root of Simpson's diversity index across productive rearrangements. TCRdb's version of the immuneACCESS table is confined to in-frame rearrangements and falls short of the full clone set. An unresolved V gene accounts for under half of the shortfall where checked; the remainder is of unknown origin. The DNA was the basis for D and trimming; V, J and clone size are from that table. The sample table lists about 210,000 clones, roughly nine tenths of them with a count of one. 0.72% of the sample goes to the ten largest clones.

Collaborating institutions collected whole blood in K2EDTA tubes following their own protocols. For TCRbeta analysis, collaborators shipped samples as frozen whole blood, isolated PBMCs, or DNA extracted from either of those sample types. This specimen belongs to a study of blood T cell repertoires in COVID-19 (dated by TCRdb to 2018 to 2020). With regard to the full study: Samples covering the acute and convalescent phases of COVID-19 were provided by collaborators in the United States, Italy and Spain. Sample metadata almost always included a de-identified subject ID, COVID-19 status, age in years and sex. The dataset comprised deeply sampled blood TCRbeta repertoires from subjects exposed to, actively infected with, or recovered from COVID-19. Samples were obtained from the ongoing ImmuneRACE study (first 160 participants) and from 1,000 to 1,500 subjects provided by 6 global collaborators. The material from the prospective study consisted of cDNA or gDNA derived from T cells, B-cell-depleted T cells, or PBMCs. The repertoires were made available in a free public database intended to serve as a resource for research on the immune response to SARS-CoV-2. Where available, HLA class I and class II types were obtained from metadata supplied by the sample provider rather than from assay-based typing.

The CDR3 covers 15 residues, taking in both the cysteine and the phenylalanine. Only the CDR3 region is kept as DNA, spanning 45 bases read in frame from base 1. Relative to germline, V is 1 base shorter and J is 6 bases shorter, with 13 bases between their ends. According to the germline V gene, CDR1 reads SGHTA and CDR2 reads FQGNSA. General study outcomes and caveats: The amount of clinical and demographic metadata varied by source and participant and was provided uncurated.

The chain is made from TRBV7-2 and TRBJ2-1, with a weak D call of TRBD2 (5 bases match). The source is a man aged 35-49 years with acute or convalescent COVID-19. The sequencing input was peripheral blood. The CDR3 in this case is CASSLGEWLINEQFF. The DNA sequence is TGTGCCAGCAGCTTAGGGGAGTGGCTAATCAATGAGCAGTTCTTC. The full variable domain, with segments outside the CDR3 supplied by the reference TRBV7-2 and TRBJ2-1 proteins, appears as GAGVSQSPSNKVTEKGKDVELRCDPISGHTALYWYRQSLGQGLEFLIYFQGNSAPDKSGLPSDRFSAERTGGSVSTLTIQRTQQEDSAVYLCASSLGEWLINEQFFGPGTRLTVL.